This TCR beta chain is from a study of cytomegalovirus exposure and HLA in healthy donors. Broader study findings: The analysis excluded some indistinguishable V segments, including TRBV6-2 and TRBV6-3.

Germline loops: CDR1 SGDLS, CDR2 YYNGEE. Between the trimmed V and J ends, which lost 0 bases and 5 bases, there was a span of 11 bases. The CDR3 spans 14 residues. It was with 60 Vbeta and 13 Jbeta primers that the PCR ran. The method was immunoSEQ multiplex PCR; TCRdb's version includes in-frame clones alone and lacks a portion of them. The table shows some 110,000 clones, with over 65% occurring only once. Notes on this clone: What it binds is unknown.

Sequencing input: PBMCs. This sequence joins TRBV9 and TRBJ1-1; TRBD1 is a possible D gene (6 bases). The sequence derives from a woman aged 25-40 years in good health and CMV-seronegative. In DNA form, the CDR3 reads TGTGCCAGCAGCGTAGGGGGGGGCCGGACTGAAGCTTTCTTT. This codes for CASSVGGGRTEAFF.